What follows are 30 T cell receptor beta chains derived from one specimen sequenced in a study of blood T cell repertoires in COVID-19. Generated by immunoSEQ multiplex PCR, the TCRdb table keeps only in-frame clones and is missing some. The sample has 120,000 or so clones, around 74% seen once. What was sequenced was peripheral blood. These receptors were obtained from a man aged 60 to 75 with acute or convalescent COVID-19.

The chain combines TRBV3-1 (or the pseudogene TRBV3-2) with TRBJ2-3; 10 positions agree with TRBD2. The V and J ends lost 4 bases and 3 bases, in that order; junction bases with no gene match: 7. Germline CDR1 and CDR2: LGHDT and YNNKEL (reference sequence). The CDR3 consists of 16 residues. The CDR3 DNA is TGTGCCAGCAGCCGGAGCGGGAGGGGGGGTACAGATACGCAGTATTTT. This encodes CASSRSGRGGTDTQYF.

In this sample, this clone turned up a few times. The rearrangement links TRBV10-2 to TRBJ2-3; 8 positions agree with TRBD2. Germline-derived CDR1 and CDR2 are WSHSY and SAAADI. J gave up 6 bases and V 2 bases, and 7 bases lay outside the gene matches. The CDR3 has 15 residues. CDR3 residues: CASSEPGLGGDTQYF. Here the CDR3 DNA reads TGCGCCAGCAGTGAGCCGGGACTAGGGGGTGATACGCAGTATTTT.

The rearrangement joins TRBV6-5 to TRBJ2-7, with D possibly matching TRBD2 (5 bases). In germline, CDR1 is MNHEY, CDR2 SVGAGI. V lost 6 bases to trimming and J lost 4 bases, with 16 bases between them. The CDR3 length is 14 residues. For the CDR3, the DNA is TGTGCCAGCAGCCTAAATCCCCGGGGTTACGAGCAGTACTTC. As protein: CASSLNPRGYEQYF.

The chain uses TRBV7-3 and TRBJ2-1; TRBD2 matches at 9 bases. With V trimmed by 2 bases and J by 4 bases, 6 bases remained unmatched. The CDR3 consists of 16 residues. CDR1 and CDR2 (germline): SGHTA, FQGTGA. The CDR3 sequence is CASSLGAGGPYNEQFF. For the CDR3, the DNA is TGTGCCAGCAGCTTAGGGGCGGGAGGGCCTTACAATGAGCAGTTCTTC.

The chain joins TRBV11-2 to TRBJ2-2, with D possibly being TRBD1 (6 bases). Germline V CDR1 and CDR2: SGHAT, FQNNGV. The length of the CDR3 is 14 residues. The V end was cut by 7 bases, the J end by 0 bases, with 9 bases between. CDR3 residues: CASNQGPNTGELFF. The CDR3 DNA reads TGTGCCAGCAATCAGGGGCCGAACACCGGGGAGCTGTTTTTT. Complete variable domain (other parts from reference TRBV11-2 and TRBJ2-2): EAGVAQSPRYKIIEKRQSVAFWCNPISGHATLYWYQQILGQGPKLLIQFQNNGVVDDSQLPKDRFSAERLKGVDSTLKIQPAKLEDSAVYLCASNQGPNTGELFFGEGSRLTVL.

The V and J genes are TRBV29-1 and TRBJ1-6; TRBD1 agrees at 7 bases. The CDR3 is 14 residues long. Unmatched junction bases numbered 9, after V lost 6 bases and J lost 7 bases. Germline lookup yields CDR1 SQVTM and CDR2 ANQGSEA. The CDR3 loop reads CSVRTGLENSPLHF. The CDR3 DNA is TGCAGCGTGCGGACAGGCTTGGAGAATTCACCCCTCCACTTT.

The chain is built from TRBV24-1 and TRBJ2-1; 14 bases line up with TRBD2. Germline V gives CDR1 KGHDR, CDR2 SFDVKD. The junction had 7 bases not matched to a gene; V was cut back by 4 bases and J by 6 bases. The CDR3 length is 17 residues. The CDR3 reads CATSDLTSGRAGNEQFF. CDR3 DNA: TGTGCCACCAGTGACCTGACTAGCGGGAGGGCCGGCAATGAGCAGTTCTTC.

The chain has TRBV4-2 and TRBJ2-7, with 9 bases that match TRBD2. Germline V lookup: CDR1 LGHNA, CDR2 YNFKEQ. V lost 4 bases and J lost 4; bases outside the gene matches: 8. The CDR3 runs to 15 residues. The CDR3: CASSPRGGGGYEQYF. The CDR3 coding sequence is TGTGCCAGCAGCCCAAGGGGCGGGGGGGGGTACGAGCAGTACTTC.

This chain uses TRBV7-3 with TRBJ2-1; possibly TRBD1 for D (6 bases). V lost 1 base, J lost 2 bases, and 9 bases lay in between. Per the germline V gene, CDR1 is SGHTA and CDR2 is FQGTGA. The CDR3 is made up of 15 amino acids. DNA of the CDR3: TGTGCCAGCAGCTTAAGGGGGCTAGCCTACAATGAGCAGTTCTTC. Residues: CASSLRGLAYNEQFF.

The rearrangement joins TRBV30 to TRBJ2-7, with TRBD1 as a possible D gene (6 bases). The CDR3 runs to 15 residues. Trimming took 3 bases from V and 0 from J, leaving 15 bases between them. Germline lookup yields CDR1 GTSNPN and CDR2 SVGIG (reference sequence). The CDR3: CAWRSTGILSYEQYF. The CDR3 bases are TGTGCCTGGAGATCCACAGGGATCCTCTCCTACGAGCAGTACTTC.

This chain uses TRBV29-1 with TRBJ2-6; a weak D match, TRBD1 (5 bases). V was clipped by 2 bases and J by 0 bases, with 11 bases between them. The CDR3 runs 16 residues. Looked up from germline, CDR1 is SQVTM and CDR2 is ANQGSEA. The CDR3, as DNA: TGCAGCGTTGAACAGGGTTGGGACTCTGGGGCCAACGTCCTGACTTTC. The encoded protein is CSVEQGWDSGANVLTF.

V usage is TRBV7-7 and J usage is TRBJ1-3; D is possibly TRBD1 (6 bases). V was clipped by 5 bases and J by 4 bases, with 9 bases between them. The germline V gene encodes CDR1 SSHAT and CDR2 FNYEAQ (reference sequence). This CDR3 has 13 amino acids. This chain's CDR3 is CASSRDRGNTIYF. CDR3 coding DNA: TGTGCCAGCAGCCGAGACAGGGGAAACACCATATATTTT.

The chain employs TRBV5-1 and TRBJ1-2; the D is unclear. This CDR3 is 15 amino acids long. The germline V gene encodes CDR1 SGHRS and CDR2 YFSETQ. Trimming pared 1 base from V and 8 bases from J, leaving 18 bases between. The CDR3 is CASSLQTRNRGGYTF. In DNA, the CDR3 is TGCGCCAGCAGCTTGCAAACGAGGAATCGAGGAGGCTACACCTTC.

The chain joins TRBV7-6 to TRBJ2-7; tentatively, D is TRBD2 (5 bases). Trimming left V 5 bases short and J 2 bases short, with 13 bases between. CDR3 size: 14 residues. Germline assignment: CDR1 SGHVS and CDR2 FNYEAQ. The CDR3 region has the DNA TGTGCCAGCAGCGGTTTGTCCGGGGCCTACGAGCAGTACTTC. Amino acid sequence: CASSGLSGAYEQYF.

The chain recombines TRBV19 with TRBJ1-2; 8 nucleotides agree with TRBD1. Germline V lookup: CDR1 LNHDA, CDR2 SQIVND (reference sequence). Trimming at V came to 4 bases and at J to 8 bases, leaving 12 bases not matched to a gene. CDR3 length equals 15 residues. Here the CDR3 reads CASSTGLTGGDGYTF. The CDR3 DNA reads as TGTGCCAGTAGTACCGGACTCACAGGGGGAGACGGCTACACCTTC.

The chain carries TRBV24-1 and TRBJ2-1; 7 bases are a match to TRBD2. The CDR3 spans 15 residues. Germline trimming cut 7 bases from V and 3 bases from J; bases unmatched to any gene: 8. CDR1 is KGHDR, CDR2 SFDVKD, per germline. CDR3 sequence reads: CATSTTRGSYNEQFF. CDR3 nucleotides: TGTGCCACCAGCACGACTCGCGGGAGCTACAATGAGCAGTTCTTC.

J is TRBJ2-7 and V is TRBV5-1; 11 nucleotides align to TRBD2. V was clipped by 3 bases and J by 2 bases; unmatched bases: 7. The CDR3 has 16 amino acids. Germline loops: CDR1 SGHRS, CDR2 YFSETQ. The CDR3, as DNA: TGCGCCAGCAGCTCTCCTAGCGGGGGGTCCCCCTACGAGCAGTACTTC. Its protein is CASSSPSGGSPYEQYF.

The V call is TRBV19, the J call TRBJ1-1; D unresolved. V lost 8 bases to trimming and J lost 0 bases, with 7 bases between them. The germline gives CDR1 LNHDA, CDR2 SQIVND (reference sequence). This CDR3 has 12 residues. CDR3 sequence reads: CASWRMNTEAFF. The CDR3 DNA follows: TGTGCCAGTTGGAGGATGAACACTGAAGCTTTCTTT. Supplemented by reference TRBV19 and TRBJ1-1, the full variable domain reads DGGITQSPKYLFRKEGQNVTLSCEQNLNHDAMYWYRQDPGQGLRLIYYSQIVNDFQKGDIAEGYSVSREKKESFPLTVTSAQKNPTAFYLCASWRMNTEAFFGQGTRLTVV.

A single count supports this clone. The chain joins TRBV25-1 to TRBJ1-1, with TRBD1 as a possible D gene (6 bases). Germline V gives CDR1 MGHDK, CDR2 SYGVNS. The CDR3 totals 12 residues. V lost 10 bases to trimming and J lost 8 bases, with 17 bases between them. The CDR3 sequence is CATLGAGREAFF. The CDR3 DNA reads TGTGCCACCCTGGGGGCGGGCAGAGAAGCTTTCTTT.

The chain is built from TRBV12-5 and TRBJ2-1, with D perhaps matching TRBD1 (6 bases). Germline CDR1 and CDR2: LGHNT and FRNRAP. The V end lost 4 bases, the J end lost 0 bases, and 10 bases lay between the germline ends. The CDR3 length is 15 residues. CDR3: CASGSGQSSYNEQFF. The CDR3 DNA is TGTGCTAGTGGTTCCGGACAGAGCTCCTACAATGAGCAGTTCTTC.

This chain uses TRBV19 with TRBJ1-1; TRBD1 matches 10 bases. Per the germline V gene, CDR1 is LNHDA and CDR2 is SQIVND (reference sequence). This CDR3 spans 11 amino acids. The CDR3 DNA is TGTGCGCGGGACAGGGGCCCTGAAGCTTTCTTT. It encodes CARDRGPEAFF.

This sequence joins TRBV15 and TRBJ2-2, with a possible D match to TRBD1 (6 bases). The length of the CDR3 is 14 residues. Trimming took off 0 bases at V and 6 bases at J, with 8 bases between the two ends. Germline V gene lookup returns CDR1 LNHNV and CDR2 YYDKDF (reference sequence). The DNA for the CDR3 is TGTGCCACCAGCAGAGAACAGGGACCCGGGGAGCTGTTTTTT. It translates to CATSREQGPGELFF.

The chain uses TRBV3-1 (or the pseudogene TRBV3-2) and TRBJ1-2; D possibly corresponds to TRBD1 (5 bases). Per germline, CDR1 LGHDT and CDR2 YNNKEL (reference sequence). V shed 4 bases and J shed 8 bases, with 23 bases lying between them. The length of the CDR3 is 16 residues. The CDR3 is CASSREPQGGSPGYTF. For the CDR3, the DNA is TGTGCCAGCAGCCGAGAGCCCCAGGGCGGAAGTCCGGGCTACACCTTC.

A single count supports this clone. The rearrangement joins TRBV11-2 to TRBJ1-2, with 7 positions matching TRBD1. Germline values: CDR1 SGHAT, CDR2 FQNNGV. The V segment lost 5 bases and the J segment 5 bases; nucleotides outside the gene matches: 5. This CDR3 is built from 13 residues. The CDR3 nucleotides are TGTGCCAGCAGCCACGGGACAGATTATGGCTACACCTTC. Amino acids: CASSHGTDYGYTF.

The chain couples TRBV9 to TRBJ2-5, with D maybe TRBD2 (5 bases). V was trimmed by 5 bases and J by 5 bases, leaving 16 bases between them. Per the germline V gene, CDR1 is SGDLS and CDR2 is YYNGEE. This CDR3 contains 14 residues. The CDR3 loop is CASSDDLRGETQYF. The CDR3 nucleotides read TGTGCCAGCAGTGACGATCTTCGGGGTGAGACCCAGTACTTC.

The chain carries TRBV4-1 and TRBJ2-5; no reliable D call. CDR1 is MGHRA, CDR2 YSYEKL, per germline. This CDR3 contains 16 residues. Trimming took 0 bases from V and 7 from J, leaving 18 bases between them. The CDR3 DNA reads as TGCGCCAGCAGCCAAGATGTTGAACTTCCGGCGGTGACCCAGTACTTC. This encodes CASSQDVELPAVTQYF.

A single count supports this clone. V usage is TRBV6-1 and J usage is TRBJ2-7; tentatively, D is TRBD2 (6 bases). Trimming took 0 bases from V and 4 from J, leaving 7 bases between them. Germline lookup yields CDR1 MNHNS and CDR2 SASEGT. This CDR3 has 13 amino acids. The CDR3 loop is CASSEAGRYEQYF. In nucleotides, the CDR3 is TGTGCCAGCAGTGAAGCAGGGAGGTACGAGCAGTACTTC.

This chain connects TRBV11-3 to TRBJ2-2; 12 bases fit TRBD2. The CDR3 is 18 residues long. In germline, CDR1 is SGHNT, CDR2 YENEEA. V shed 5 bases, J shed 0 bases, and the junction held 7 bases outside the gene matches. The CDR3 bases are TGTGCCAGCAGCGGAGGCCTAGCGGGGGGGCCGAACACCGGGGAGCTGTTTTTT. Encoded protein: CASSGGLAGGPNTGELFF.

V usage is TRBV20-1 and J usage is TRBJ1-1; no reliable D call. Per the germline V gene, CDR1 is DFQATT and CDR2 is SNEGSKA (reference sequence). V was cut by 3 bases and J by 8 bases, with 10 bases left in between. There are 11 residues in the CDR3. The CDR3 sequence: CSARVTREAFF. The CDR3 nucleotides read TGCAGTGCTAGGGTAACTCGAGAAGCTTTCTTT.

The V and J genes are TRBV2 and TRBJ2-2; D not certain. Deletions cut 6 bases from V and 5 bases from J, with 16 bases between. The CDR3 spans 15 residues. Germline V gene sequence: CDR1 SNHLY, CDR2 FYNNEI. CDR3 sequence reads: CASRSSVSRTGELFF. In nucleotides, the CDR3 is TGTGCCAGCAGGTCCTCTGTAAGTCGGACCGGGGAGCTGTTTTTT.